The 15 T cell receptor beta chains reported below all come from one sample, sequenced in a study of chemoradiotherapy in HPV16-positive cancers. Assay: immunoSEQ multiplex PCR; the TCRdb copy retains only in-frame clones and omits some. The sample includes about 35,000 clones, more than 85% of them seen just once. The source material was blood, sampled from a patient who underwent chemoradiotherapy. The source is a human donor with HPV-associated anogenital cancer.

This chain connects TRBV6-4 to TRBJ2-1; 14 bases line up with TRBD2. V lost 2 bases and J lost 6; bases outside the gene matches: 0. There are 15 residues in the CDR3. Per the germline V gene, CDR1 is MRHNA and CDR2 is SNTAGT. CDR3 sequence: CASSDGTSGGNEQFF. Written as DNA, the CDR3 is TGTGCCAGCAGTGACGGGACTAGCGGGGGCAATGAGCAGTTCTTC.

Here the CDR3 DNA reads TGTGCCAGCAGCACACCCCCAAGGGGATGGGGACTCTTTAACTATGGCTACACCTTC. Amino acids: CASSTPPRGWGLFNYGYTF. V is TRBV11-2 and J is TRBJ1-2, with D possibly matching TRBD1 (5 bases). This CDR3 has 19 amino acids. Per germline, CDR1 SGHAT and CDR2 FQNNGV. Trimming removed 5 bases from V and 1 base from J, with 26 bases in between.

The rearrangement uses TRBV6-5 and TRBJ2-7; 11 bases align to TRBD1. The V segment lost 6 bases and the J segment 2 bases; nucleotides outside the gene matches: 3. This CDR3 region has 14 residues. CDR1 is MNHEY and CDR2 is SVGAGI in the germline V gene. The CDR3 region has the DNA TGTGCCAGCAGCCAGGGACAGGGGGCCTACGAGCAGTACTTC. It yields the protein CASSQGQGAYEQYF.

CDR3 nucleotides: TGTGCCAGCAGTTTACAGGGACCATACGAGCAGTACTTC. Translated: CASSLQGPYEQYF. The chain is built from TRBV28 and TRBJ2-7, with D possibly called TRBD1 or TRBD2 (5 bases each). CDR3 length: 13 amino acids. Germline CDR1 is MDHEN and CDR2 is SYDVKM. Deletions cut 2 bases from V and 4 bases from J, with 9 bases between.

The V call is TRBV7-6, the J call TRBJ1-2, with 7 nucleotides matching TRBD1. V lost 4 bases and J lost 5; bases outside the gene matches: 10. This CDR3 is 15 amino acids long. The germline CDR1 and CDR2 sequences are SGHVS and FNYEAQ. Written as DNA, the CDR3 is TGTGCCAGCAGCTCCTTGATAGGGGGCGCTTATGGCTACACCTTC. Amino acid sequence: CASSSLIGGAYGYTF. The full variable domain, its missing parts supplied by reference TRBV7-6 and TRBJ1-2, is GAGVSQSPRYKVTKRGQDVALRCDPISGHVSLYWYRQALGQGPEFLTYFNYEAQQDKSGLPNDRFSAERPEGSISTLTIQRTEQRDSAMYRCASSSLIGGAYGYTFGSGTRLTVV.

The chain couples TRBV4-2 to TRBJ1-1; D call uncertain. Trimming removed 4 bases at V and 1 base at J, with 13 bases between. Germline lookup yields CDR1 LGHNA and CDR2 YNFKEQ. CDR3 size: 15 residues. CDR3 loop: CASSLLGSKNTEAFF. In DNA form, the CDR3 reads TGTGCCAGCAGCCTACTAGGGTCTAAGAACACTGAAGCTTTCTTT.

This chain connects TRBV27 to TRBJ1-3, with D perhaps TRBD1 (5 bases). CDR1 is MNHEY, CDR2 SMNVEV, per germline (reference sequence). Trimming stripped 11 bases from V and 1 base from J, with 21 bases between. The CDR3 sequence is 16 residues long. In nucleotides, the CDR3 is TGTGCCCACAGAAGGAGACAGCAAAAATCTGGAAACACCATATATTTT. Protein product: CAHRRRQQKSGNTIYF.

The gene calls are TRBV28 and TRBJ1-5; D remains ambiguous. Germline assignment: CDR1 MDHEN and CDR2 SYDVKM. CDR3 size: 14 residues. V dropped 6 bases and J dropped 6 bases, with 15 bases sitting between them. The chain's CDR3 is CASSETIQRQPQHF. The CDR3 coding sequence is TGTGCCAGCAGCGAGACGATACAGCGTCAGCCCCAGCATTTT.

The genes are TRBV5-4 and TRBJ1-1; D gene unclear. The V end lost 2 bases, the J end lost 1 base, and 3 bases lay between the germline ends. Germline V gene data show CDR1 as SGHNT and CDR2 as YYREEE (reference sequence). The CDR3 has 12 residues. The CDR3 protein is CASSLRNTEAFF. The CDR3 nucleotides read TGTGCCAGCAGCTTAAGGAACACTGAAGCTTTCTTT.

The chain links TRBV4-2 to TRBJ2-5; D is uncertain. V was shortened by 0 bases and J by 5 bases, with 16 bases between the two germline ends. The CDR3 has 16 residues. CDR1 and CDR2 from the germline V gene are LGHNA and YNFKEQ. The CDR3 is CASSQESLAEWETQYF. The CDR3 DNA follows: TGTGCCAGCAGCCAAGAAAGTCTGGCAGAATGGGAGACCCAGTACTTC.

The V call is TRBV2, the J call TRBJ1-6, with a possible D match to TRBD1 (5 bases). This CDR3 has 16 residues. Germline assignment: CDR1 SNHLY and CDR2 FYNNEI. Between the trimmed V and J ends, which lost 7 bases and 7 bases, there was a span of 20 bases. The CDR3 bases are TGTGCCAGCAAAGGCGTCGGGGCCGTTAGGAATTCACCCCTCCACTTT. It is translated as CASKGVGAVRNSPLHF. Supplemented by reference TRBV2 and TRBJ1-6, the full variable domain reads EPEVTQTPSHQVTQMGQEVILRCVPISNHLYFYWYRQILGQKVEFLVSFYNNEISEKSEIFDDQFSVERPDGSNFTLKIRSTKLEDSAMYFCASKGVGAVRNSPLHFGNGTRLTVT.

This chain links TRBV4-1 with TRBJ2-7; no reliable D call. CDR3 length: 12 residues. V lost 4 bases to trimming and J lost 5 bases, with 9 bases between them. Germline values: CDR1 MGHRA, CDR2 YSYEKL. The CDR3 sequence: CASSPTGDEQYF. The CDR3 DNA is TGCGCCAGCAGCCCCACCGGTGACGAGCAGTACTTC.

This sequence joins TRBV7-9 and TRBJ2-7; the match to TRBD2 covers 7 bases. The CDR3 runs 15 residues. With 2 bases clipped from V and 4 bases from J, the junction kept 8 bases outside the gene matches. Per germline, CDR1 SEHNR and CDR2 FQNEAQ (reference sequence). CDR3 sequence (DNA): TGTGCCAGCAGCTTATCCGGGGGAGGGTGGTACGAGCAGTACTTC. Protein sequence: CASSLSGGGWYEQYF. Looking up the rest from reference TRBV7-9 and TRBJ2-7 gives the full variable domain: DTGVSQNPRHKITKRGQNVTFRCDPISEHNRLYWYRQTLGQGPEFLTYFQNEAQLEKSRLLSDRFSAERPKGSFSTLEIQRTEQGDSAMYLCASSLSGGGWYEQYFGPGTRLTVT.

Only one count was recorded for this clone. The CDR3 reads CAIIGDRDYEQYF. CDR3 DNA sequence: TGTGCCATCATAGGAGACAGGGACTACGAGCAGTACTTC. This sequence joins TRBV10-3 and TRBJ2-7; 7 bases are a match to TRBD1. CDR1 and CDR2 from the germline V gene are ENHRY and SYGVKD. Trimming at V came to 7 bases and at J to 3 bases, leaving 6 bases not matched to a gene. The CDR3 loop spans 13 amino acids.

This chain uses TRBV9 with TRBJ2-7; D might be TRBD1 or TRBD2, each matching 5 bases. Between the trimmed V and J ends, which lost 4 bases and 5 bases, there was a span of 16 bases. The CDR3 loop spans 14 amino acids. Germline-derived CDR1 and CDR2 are SGDLS and YYNGEE. The CDR3 sequence is CASSPGGGAHEQYF. The CDR3 DNA follows: TGTGCCAGCAGCCCGGGTGGGGGAGCCCACGAGCAGTACTTC.